A selection of T cell receptor beta chains follows, all from one sample in a study of blood T cell repertoires in COVID-19. Measured with immunoSEQ multiplex PCR; TCRdb has only the in-frame clones, and not every one. The sample has more than 150,000 clones, around 77% seen once. Sequenced input: peripheral blood. Receptors originate from a man aged 60 to 69 with active or convalescent COVID-19. Each CDR3 is given with its conserved first and last residue. The D gene is left open where the match is weak. A clone size is listed for some rows: how often the clone was seen (once, few, many), or a class if it is expanded.

>TRBJ1-5|many|TRBV24-1|TRBD1
TGTGCCACCAGTATAGGCTCAGGGGGTAATCAGCCCCAGCATTTT
CATSIGSGGNQPQHF
>TRBJ1-6|NA|TRBV7-3|NA
TGTGCCAGCAGCTTGATGGGCCCTAATTCACCCCTCCACTTT
CASSLMGPNSPLHF
>TRBJ2-6|NA|TRBV7-8|TRBD1
TGTGCCAGCAGCGCGGCCGGGACAGGGCCCTCGGTGTGGGCCAACGTCCTGACTTTC
CASSAAGTGPSVWANVLTF
>TRBJ2-5|NA|TRBV7-3|NA
TGTGCCAGCAGCTTAGGCAACCAAGAGACCCAGTACTTC
CASSLGNQETQYF
>TRBJ1-2|few|TRBV29-1|NA
TGCAGCGTTGATGGGACTGAAGATGGCTACACCTTC
CSVDGTEDGYTF
>TRBJ1-1|NA|TRBV7-9|NA
TGTGCCAGCAGCCGAGACCGACGGGGAGCTTTCTTT
CASSRDRRGAFF
>TRBJ1-5|NA|TRBV19|NA
TGTGCCAGTAGTATAGATTTGGGTCCCAGGGGTTCTCAACCCCAGCATTTT
CASSIDLGPRGSQPQHF
>TRBJ1-4|once|TRBV10-3|NA
TGTGCCATCAGTGAGTCAGCGGGGTGGGGTGAAAAACTGTTTTTT
CAISESAGWGEKLFF
>TRBJ1-2|NA|TRBV29-1|TRBD1
TGCAGCGTTGGGGGACAGGGGGCTGGCTACACCTTC
CSVGGQGAGYTF
>TRBJ1-1|few|TRBV4-1|NA
TGCGCCAGCAGCCCCCCTAGCATAGAAGCTTTCTTT
CASSPPSIEAFF
>TRBJ2-7|NA|TRBV4-2|NA
TGTGCCAGCAGCCAAGATCACAGGACAGACACTTACGAGCAGTACTTC
CASSQDHRTDTYEQYF
>TRBJ2-2|few|TRBV4-2|NA
TGTGCCAGCAGCCAAGTGGCGGGCCCCGCGAGGACCGGGGAGCTGTTTTTT
CASSQVAGPARTGELFF
>TRBJ2-1|NA|TRBV14|TRBD2
TGTGCCAGCAGCCAAGAGGGCGTTGGGACTAGCGGGATAAGGGAGCAGTTCTTC
CASSQEGVGTSGIREQFF
>TRBJ2-7|NA|TRBV6-5|TRBD2
TGTGCCAGCAGTACCCTCCGGGACTACCCCCTCGAGCAGTACTTC
CASSTLRDYPLEQYF